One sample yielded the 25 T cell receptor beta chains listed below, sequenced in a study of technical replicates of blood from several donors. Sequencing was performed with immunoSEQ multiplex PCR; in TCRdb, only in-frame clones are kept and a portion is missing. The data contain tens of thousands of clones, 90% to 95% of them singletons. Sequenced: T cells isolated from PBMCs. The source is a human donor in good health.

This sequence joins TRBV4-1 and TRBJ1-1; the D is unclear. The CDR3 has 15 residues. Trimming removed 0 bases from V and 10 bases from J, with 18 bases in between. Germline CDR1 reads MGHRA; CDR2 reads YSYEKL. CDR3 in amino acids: CASSQDNSPVFGAFF. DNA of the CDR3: TGCGCCAGCAGCCAAGATAATAGTCCCGTCTTTGGAGCTTTCTTT.

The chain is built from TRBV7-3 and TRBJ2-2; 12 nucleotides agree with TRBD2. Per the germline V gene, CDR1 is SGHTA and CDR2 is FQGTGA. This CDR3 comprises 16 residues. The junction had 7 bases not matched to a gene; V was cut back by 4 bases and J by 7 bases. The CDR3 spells CASSSTSGGFGGELFF. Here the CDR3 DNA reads TGTGCCAGCAGCTCCACTAGCGGGGGGTTTGGCGGGGAGCTGTTTTTT.

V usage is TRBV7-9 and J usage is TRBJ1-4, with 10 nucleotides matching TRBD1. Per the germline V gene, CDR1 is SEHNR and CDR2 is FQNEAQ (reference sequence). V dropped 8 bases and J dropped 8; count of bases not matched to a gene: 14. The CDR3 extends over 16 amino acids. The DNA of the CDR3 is TGTGCCAGCGGGCCGGGACAGGGGCCTCGAAGGGAAAAACTGTTTTTT. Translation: CASGPGQGPRREKLFF.

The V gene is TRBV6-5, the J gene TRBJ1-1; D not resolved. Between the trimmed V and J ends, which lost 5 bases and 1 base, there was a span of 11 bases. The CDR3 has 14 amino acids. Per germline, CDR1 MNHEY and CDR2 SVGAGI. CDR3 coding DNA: TGTGCCAGCAGTCCCCTTCAGAAGAACACTGAAGCTTTCTTT. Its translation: CASSPLQKNTEAFF.

The CDR3 DNA is TGTGCCAGCAGCTTAGGAACAGGGATTGAGACCCAGTACTTC. Protein sequence: CASSLGTGIETQYF. This chain links TRBV7-6 with TRBJ2-5; possibly TRBD1 for D (6 bases). The CDR3 sequence is 14 residues long. Germline lookup yields CDR1 SGHVS and CDR2 FNYEAQ. The V gene lost 1 base and the J gene lost 5 bases, with 11 bases spanning the gap. The variable domain in full, completed from reference TRBV7-6 and TRBJ2-5, reads GAGVSQSPRYKVTKRGQDVALRCDPISGHVSLYWYRQALGQGPEFLTYFNYEAQQDKSGLPNDRFSAERPEGSISTLTIQRTEQRDSAMYRCASSLGTGIETQYFGPGTRLLVL.

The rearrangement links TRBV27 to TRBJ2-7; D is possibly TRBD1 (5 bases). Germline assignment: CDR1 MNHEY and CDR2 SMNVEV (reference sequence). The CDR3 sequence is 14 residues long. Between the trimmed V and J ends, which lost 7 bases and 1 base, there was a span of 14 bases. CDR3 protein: CASTLRGGSYEQYF. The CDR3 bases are TGTGCCAGCACTCTTAGGGGCGGATCCTACGAGCAGTACTTC.

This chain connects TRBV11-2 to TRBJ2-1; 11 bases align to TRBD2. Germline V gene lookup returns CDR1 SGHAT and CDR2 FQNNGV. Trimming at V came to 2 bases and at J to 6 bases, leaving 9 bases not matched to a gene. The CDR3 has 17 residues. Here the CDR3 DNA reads TGTGCCAGCAGCTTAACCCTAACTAGCGGGAGTGTCAATGAGCAGTTCTTC. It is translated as CASSLTLTSGSVNEQFF.

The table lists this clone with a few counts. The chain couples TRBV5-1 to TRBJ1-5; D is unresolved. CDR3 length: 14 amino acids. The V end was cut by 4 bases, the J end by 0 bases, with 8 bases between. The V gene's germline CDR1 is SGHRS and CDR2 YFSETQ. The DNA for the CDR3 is TGCGCCAGCAGCGAGGGTGTTAGCAATCAGCCCCAGCATTTT. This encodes CASSEGVSNQPQHF. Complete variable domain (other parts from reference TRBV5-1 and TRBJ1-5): KAGVTQTPRYLIKTRGQQVTLSCSPISGHRSVSWYQQTPGQGLQFLFEYFSETQRNKGNFPGRFSGRQFSNSRSEMNVSTLELGDSALYLCASSEGVSNQPQHFGDGTRLSIL.

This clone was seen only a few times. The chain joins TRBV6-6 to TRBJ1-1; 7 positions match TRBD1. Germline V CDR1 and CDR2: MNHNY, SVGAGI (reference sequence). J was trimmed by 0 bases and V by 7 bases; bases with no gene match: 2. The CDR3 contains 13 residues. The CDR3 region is CASKGAMNTEAFF. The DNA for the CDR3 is TGTGCCAGCAAGGGGGCGATGAACACTGAAGCTTTCTTT.

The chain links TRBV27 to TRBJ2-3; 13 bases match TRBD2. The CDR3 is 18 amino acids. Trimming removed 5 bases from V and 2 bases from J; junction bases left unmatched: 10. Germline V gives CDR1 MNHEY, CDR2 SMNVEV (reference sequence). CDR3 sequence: CASSRTSGSLLLTDTQYF. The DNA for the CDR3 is TGTGCCAGCAGTCGGACTAGCGGGAGCCTACTTCTCACAGATACGCAGTATTTT.

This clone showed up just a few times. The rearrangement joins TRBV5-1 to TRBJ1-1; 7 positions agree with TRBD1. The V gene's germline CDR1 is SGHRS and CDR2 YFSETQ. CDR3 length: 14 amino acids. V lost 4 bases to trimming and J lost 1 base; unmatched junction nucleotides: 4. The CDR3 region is CASSPGTANTEAFF. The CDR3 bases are TGCGCCAGCAGCCCCGGGACAGCGAACACTGAAGCTTTCTTT. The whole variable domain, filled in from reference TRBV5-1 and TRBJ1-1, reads KAGVTQTPRYLIKTRGQQVTLSCSPISGHRSVSWYQQTPGQGLQFLFEYFSETQRNKGNFPGRFSGRQFSNSRSEMNVSTLELGDSALYLCASSPGTANTEAFFGQGTRLTVV.

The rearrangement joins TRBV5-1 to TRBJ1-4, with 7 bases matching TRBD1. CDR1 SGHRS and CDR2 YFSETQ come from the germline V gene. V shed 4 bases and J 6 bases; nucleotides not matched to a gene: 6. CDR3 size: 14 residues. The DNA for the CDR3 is TGCGCCAGCAGCATGGGACAGCCAGATGAAAAACTGTTTTTT. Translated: CASSMGQPDEKLFF.

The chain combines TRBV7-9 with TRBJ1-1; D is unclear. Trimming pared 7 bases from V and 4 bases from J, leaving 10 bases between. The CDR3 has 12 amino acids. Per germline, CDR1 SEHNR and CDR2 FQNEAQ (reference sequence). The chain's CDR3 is CASTPTGTEAFF. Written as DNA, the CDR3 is TGTGCCAGCACTCCCACCGGCACTGAAGCTTTCTTT.

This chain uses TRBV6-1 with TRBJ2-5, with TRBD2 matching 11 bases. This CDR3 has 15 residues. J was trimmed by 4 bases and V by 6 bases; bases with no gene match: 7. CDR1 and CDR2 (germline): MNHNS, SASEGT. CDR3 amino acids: CASRSALAGGETQYF. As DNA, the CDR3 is TGTGCCAGCAGGAGTGCTCTAGCGGGAGGAGAGACCCAGTACTTC.

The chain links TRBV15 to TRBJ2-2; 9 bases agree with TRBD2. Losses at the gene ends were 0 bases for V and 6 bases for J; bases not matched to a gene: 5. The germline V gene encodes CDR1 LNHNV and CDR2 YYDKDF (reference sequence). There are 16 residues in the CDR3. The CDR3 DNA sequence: TGTGCCACCAGCAGAGAGGTAGCGGGAGTTTCCGGGGAGCTGTTTTTT. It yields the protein CATSREVAGVSGELFF.

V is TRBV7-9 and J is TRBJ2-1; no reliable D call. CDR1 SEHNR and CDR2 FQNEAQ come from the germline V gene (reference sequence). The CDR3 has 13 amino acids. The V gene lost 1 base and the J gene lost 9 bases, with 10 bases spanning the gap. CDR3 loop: CASSLERGGEQFF. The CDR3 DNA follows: TGTGCCAGCAGCTTAGAGAGAGGTGGTGAGCAGTTCTTC. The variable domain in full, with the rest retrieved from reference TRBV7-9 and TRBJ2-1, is DTGVSQNPRHKITKRGQNVTFRCDPISEHNRLYWYRQTLGQGPEFLTYFQNEAQLEKSRLLSDRFSAERPKGSFSTLEIQRTEQGDSAMYLCASSLERGGEQFFGPGTRLTVL.

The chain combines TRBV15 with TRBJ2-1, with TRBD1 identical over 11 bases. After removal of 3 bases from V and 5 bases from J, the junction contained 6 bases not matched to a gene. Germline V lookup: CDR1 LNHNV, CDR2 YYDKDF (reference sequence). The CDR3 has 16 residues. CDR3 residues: CATSRNRDRGDNEQFF. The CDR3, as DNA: TGTGCCACCAGCAGGAACCGGGACAGGGGGGACAATGAGCAGTTCTTC.

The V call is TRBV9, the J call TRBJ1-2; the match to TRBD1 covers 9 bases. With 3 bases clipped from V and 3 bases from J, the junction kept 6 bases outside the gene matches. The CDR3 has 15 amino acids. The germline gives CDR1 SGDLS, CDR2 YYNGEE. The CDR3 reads CASSAGQGADYGYTF. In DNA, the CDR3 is TGTGCCAGCAGCGCGGGACAGGGAGCGGACTATGGCTACACCTTC.

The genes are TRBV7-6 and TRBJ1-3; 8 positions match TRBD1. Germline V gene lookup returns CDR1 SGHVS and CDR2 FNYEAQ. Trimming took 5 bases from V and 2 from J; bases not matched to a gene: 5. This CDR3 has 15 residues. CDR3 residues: CASSQRTGPGNTIYF. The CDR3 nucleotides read TGTGCCAGCAGCCAAAGGACAGGGCCTGGAAACACCATATATTTT. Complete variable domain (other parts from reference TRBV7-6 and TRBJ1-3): GAGVSQSPRYKVTKRGQDVALRCDPISGHVSLYWYRQALGQGPEFLTYFNYEAQQDKSGLPNDRFSAERPEGSISTLTIQRTEQRDSAMYRCASSQRTGPGNTIYFGEGSWLTVV.

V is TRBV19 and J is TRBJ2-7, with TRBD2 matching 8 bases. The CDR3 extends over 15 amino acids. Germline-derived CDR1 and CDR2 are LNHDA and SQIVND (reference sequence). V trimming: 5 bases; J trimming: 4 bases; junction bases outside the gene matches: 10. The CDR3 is CASSAPGTSIYEQYF. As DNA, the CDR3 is TGTGCCAGTAGTGCCCCCGGGACTAGTATTTACGAGCAGTACTTC.

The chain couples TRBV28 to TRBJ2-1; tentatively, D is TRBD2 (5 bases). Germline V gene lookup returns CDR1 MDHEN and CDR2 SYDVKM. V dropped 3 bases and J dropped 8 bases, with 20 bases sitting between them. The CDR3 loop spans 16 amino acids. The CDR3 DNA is TGTGCCAGCAGTTTGGGTCCTGAACGGGATGGGGATGAGCAGTTCTTC. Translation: CASSLGPERDGDEQFF.

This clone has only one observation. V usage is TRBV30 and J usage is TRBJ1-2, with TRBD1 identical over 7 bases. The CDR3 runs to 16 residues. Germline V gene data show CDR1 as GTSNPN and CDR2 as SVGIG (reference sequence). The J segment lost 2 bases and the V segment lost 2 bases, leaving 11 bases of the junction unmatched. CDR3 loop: CAWSTPGTGENYGYTF. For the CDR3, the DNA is TGTGCCTGGAGTACGCCCGGCACAGGGGAAAACTATGGCTACACCTTC.

The CDR3 region is CASSSSRGRGWAGELFF. The DNA for the CDR3 is TGTGCCAGCAGCTCCTCCAGGGGGCGGGGTTGGGCCGGGGAGCTGTTTTTT. The chain has TRBV7-3 and TRBJ2-2; 8 positions match TRBD1. The CDR3 is 17 amino acids. Germline V CDR1 and CDR2: SGHTA, FQGTGA. V trimming: 4 bases; J trimming: 6 bases; junction bases outside the gene matches: 13.

The CDR3 nucleotides are TGTGCCAGCAGCGTAGCTACGGGTGGCGGGGGCTACGAGCAGTACTTC. This codes for CASSVATGGGGYEQYF. The chain employs TRBV9 and TRBJ2-7; 7 bases are a match to TRBD2. The CDR3 sequence is 16 residues long. J lost 3 bases, V lost 0 bases, and 9 bases had no gene match. Germline CDR1 reads SGDLS; CDR2 reads YYNGEE.

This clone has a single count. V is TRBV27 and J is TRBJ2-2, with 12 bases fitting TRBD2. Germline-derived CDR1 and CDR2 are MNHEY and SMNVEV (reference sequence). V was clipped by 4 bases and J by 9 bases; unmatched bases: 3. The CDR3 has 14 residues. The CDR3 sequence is CASSYTSGGWELFF. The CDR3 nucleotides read TGTGCCAGCAGTTATACTAGCGGGGGGTGGGAGCTGTTTTTT.